This TCR beta chain was recovered during a study of T cells expressing NK-cell markers. For the study at large: Cells sorted as CD3+CD56+NKG2C+, CD3+CD56+NKG2C- and CD3+CD56-NKG2C+ T cells supplied the TCR beta repertoires. Most of the eight sequenced donors tested HCMV-seropositive; one tested seronegative.

Findings and caveats of the study: Top CD8+ clonotypes included the dominant CD3+CD56+NKG2C+ clonotypes in roughly six donors.

The germline V gene has CDR1 SQVTM and CDR2 ANQGSEA. The CDR3 is made up of 12 amino acids. 5'RACE template switching with UMIs produced the TCR beta cDNA. With the 5' RACE reads reprocessed, TCRdb shows one record per CDR3 protein and no DNA. The sample yields more than 400,000 distinct CDR3 sequences, of which the top ten take up under 7.5%. About this clonotype itself: No antigen is known for it.

The sequence came from a woman aged 18 to 69 in good health. Sequenced sample: blood T cells: a sorted CD56 or NKG2C T cell subset, CD4+ or CD8+ T cells, or bulk PBMC T cells (not recorded which). This rearrangement joins TRBV29-1 to TRBJ1-3. The CDR3: CSVAPSGNTIYF.